These 3 T cell receptor beta chains originate from one sample sequenced in a study of graft-versus-host responses after intestinal transplantation. Assay used: immunoSEQ multiplex PCR; TCRdb lists only in-frame clones, some missing. The sample yields about 77,000 clones, roughly 90% seen once. The sequencing used PBMCs, collected 98 days after intestinal transplantation. The receptors stem from a human patient who received an intestinal transplant, so some T cells may come from the graft donor.

V and J are TRBV7-2 and TRBJ1-6, with D uncertain. The V gene lost 5 bases and the J gene lost 14 bases, with 16 bases spanning the gap. The CDR3 covers 13 residues. Per the germline V gene, CDR1 is SGHTA and CDR2 is FQGNSA. CDR3 sequence: CASSLGPLWTLHF. DNA for the CDR3: TGTGCCAGCAGCCTCGGACCCCTTTGGACCCTCCACTTT.

The V and J genes are TRBV19 and TRBJ2-5; D perhaps matches TRBD1 (6 bases). Germline assignment: CDR1 LNHDA and CDR2 SQIVND (reference sequence). The CDR3 covers 16 residues. With 1 base removed from V and 2 bases from J, the gap between germline ends came to 14 bases. In nucleotides, the CDR3 is TGTGCCAGTAGTATAGGGCGCCCCACAGGGCAAGAGACCCAGTACTTC. As protein: CASSIGRPTGQETQYF.

The chain couples TRBV28 to TRBJ2-2, with a weak D call TRBD1 (5 bases). The germline gives CDR1 MDHEN, CDR2 SYDVKM. V shed 3 bases and J shed 2 bases, with 13 bases lying between them. The CDR3 contains 16 residues. The DNA of the CDR3 is TGTGCCAGCAGTTTGTTGGGGCTTCCTAACACCGGGGAGCTGTTTTTT. As protein: CASSLLGLPNTGELFF.